The 26 T cell receptor beta chains below were found in one sample sequenced in a study of T-cell memory formation after mild COVID-19. One entry per CDR3 protein results from TCRdb running MiXCR on the 5' RACE reads. The sample lists 350,000 to 500,000 distinct CDR3 sequences; over 15% were seen once. The specimen sequenced was PBMCs or a T cell subset sorted from them (not recorded which). The origin of the receptors is an adult woman who had mild COVID-19 (a few samples of this study predate the infection). Cell type and time point are not known.

A single count supports this clonotype. The chain combines TRBV20-1 with TRBJ1-2; 10 positions match TRBD1. The CDR3 spans 18 residues. Trimming removed 0 bases from V and 3 bases from J; junction bases left unmatched: 13. Germline lookup yields CDR1 DFQATT and CDR2 SNEGSKA (reference sequence). CDR3 in DNA: TGCAGTGCTAGAGATCGGACCGGGACAGGGGAGTGGTACTATGGCTACACCTTC. Residues: CSARDRTGTGEWYYGYTF.

The rearrangement links TRBV29-1 to TRBJ1-1; D unclear. The CDR3 runs 13 residues. V was clipped by 7 bases and J by 1 base, with 13 bases between them. Germline CDR1 reads SQVTM; CDR2 reads ANQGSEA. The CDR3 reads CSAQRQRNTEAFF. The DNA of the CDR3 is TGCAGCGCCCAGCGGCAGCGGAACACTGAAGCTTTCTTT.

The sample holds many counts of this clonotype. This chain links TRBV6-2 or TRBV6-3 with TRBJ2-7, with D possibly called TRBD1 or TRBD2 (5 bases each). CDR3 length: 14 amino acids. The ends were cut back, 6 bases at V and 1 base at J, with 13 bases in the middle. The germline V gene encodes CDR1 MNHEY and CDR2 SVGEGT. The CDR3 region is CASSLRDGSYEQYF. The CDR3 DNA reads TGTGCCAGCAGCCTCCGGGACGGGTCCTACGAGCAGTACTTC.

This chain connects TRBV6-2 or TRBV6-3 to TRBJ1-5; possibly TRBD1 for D (5 bases). V gave up 6 bases and J gave up 11 bases, with 23 bases separating them. The CDR3 is 15 amino acids. CDR1 and CDR2 from the germline V gene are MNHEY and SVGEGT. CDR3 coding DNA: TGTGCCAGCAGGACGTCCGGGACTGCTTCGGGAGCCCAGCATTTT. This encodes CASRTSGTASGAQHF.

The chain joins TRBV12-3 or TRBV12-4 to TRBJ2-7; TRBD2 matches 7 bases. The CDR3 is made up of 14 amino acids. V was clipped by 3 bases and J by 2 bases; unmatched bases: 4. DNA of the CDR3: TGTGCCAGCAGTTTGGCGGGGGTCACCTACGAGCAGTACTTC. This gives the protein CASSLAGVTYEQYF.

The chain joins TRBV29-1 to TRBJ1-2; perhaps TRBD1 as D (5 bases). The CDR3 totals 13 residues. Germline loops: CDR1 SQVTM, CDR2 ANQGSEA. V was shortened by 6 bases and J by 6 bases, with 17 bases between the two germline ends. Written as DNA, the CDR3 is TGCAGCGTCGAATTCGACAGCCGCGATGGCTACACCTTC. Translated, it gives CSVEFDSRDGYTF.

The gene calls are TRBV5-1 and TRBJ2-1; 13 bases fit TRBD2. CDR3 length: 13 residues. Germline V gene data show CDR1 as SGHRS and CDR2 as YFSETQ. V lost 2 bases to trimming and J lost 14 bases; unmatched junction nucleotides: 4. The CDR3, as DNA: TGCGCCAGCAGCTTTGGGACTAGCGGGAAGAAGTTCTTC. Amino acids: CASSFGTSGKKFF.

The J gene is TRBJ1-1, the V gene TRBV7-8; no definite D call. The CDR3 contains 15 residues. In germline, CDR1 is SGHVS, CDR2 FQNEAQ. V lost 1 base and J lost 3, with 12 bases in between. The CDR3 DNA is TGTGCCAGCAGCTTAGTAGGTGGTGGGTACACTGAAGCTTTCTTT. As protein: CASSLVGGGYTEAFF.

The chain employs TRBV5-5 and TRBJ1-3, with D unresolved. From germline, CDR1 is SGHKS and CDR2 YYEKEE (reference sequence). V lost 0 bases and J lost 4, with 14 bases in between. The CDR3 runs 16 residues. Here the CDR3 reads CASSLVLKGTGNTIYF. The CDR3 DNA reads as TGTGCCAGCAGCTTGGTTTTGAAGGGAACCGGAAACACCATATATTTT.

Comments on this clonotype: One end of the junction varies from germline; a read error may be responsible. This chain connects TRBV6-5 to TRBJ1-2; TRBD1 aligns across 7 bases. This CDR3 region has 11 residues. Germline values: CDR1 MNHEY, CDR2 SVGAGI. CDR3 in DNA: TGTGCCAGCAGTTACGGGGCAGACAGGGCTTTC. It is translated as CASSYGADRAF.

The gene calls are TRBV29-1 and TRBJ1-3; a weak D match, TRBD1 (6 bases). Trimming stripped 6 bases from V and 2 bases from J, with 14 bases between. The CDR3 has 14 amino acids. The germline V gene has CDR1 SQVTM and CDR2 ANQGSEA. CDR3 in DNA: TGCAGCGTCTATAGCAGGGACACTGGAAACACCATATATTTT. Its translation is CSVYSRDTGNTIYF.

This clonotype has only a few counts. The chain employs TRBV6-5 and TRBJ1-2; 7 bases map to TRBD1. This CDR3 region has 16 residues. Germline V gene sequence: CDR1 MNHEY, CDR2 SVGAGI. V lost 6 bases and J lost 5; bases outside the gene matches: 15. The CDR3 is CASRGKVETGKYGYTF. The CDR3 bases are TGTGCCAGCAGAGGGAAGGTGGAGACAGGGAAATATGGCTACACCTTC.

The rearrangement joins TRBV12-3 or TRBV12-4 to TRBJ2-7; tentatively, D is TRBD1 or TRBD2 (5 bases each). This CDR3 spans 17 amino acids. The V gene lost 6 bases and the J gene lost 1 base, with 22 bases spanning the gap. DNA of the CDR3: TGTGCCAGCAGCTTTGGGACGCGTGCACAGACTTCCTACGAGCAGTACTTC. Its translation is CASSFGTRAQTSYEQYF.

The J gene is TRBJ2-1, the V gene TRBV7-2; D is uncertain. The CDR3 is 13 residues long. V dropped 5 bases and J dropped 9 bases, with 14 bases sitting between them. The germline V gene has CDR1 SGHTA and CDR2 FQGNSA. For the CDR3, the DNA is TGTGCCAGCAGCCCAGTAGGGCCCACTGAGCAGTTCTTC. Protein sequence: CASSPVGPTEQFF.

The sample holds a few counts of this clonotype. The chain is built from TRBV12-3 or TRBV12-4 and TRBJ2-2, with 7 bases fitting TRBD1. V gave up 4 bases and J gave up 0 bases; unmatched junction bases: 8. This CDR3 is built from 17 residues. CDR3 nucleotides: TGTGCCAGCAGTTCGTGGACAGGCCCTGCGAACACCGGGGAGCTGTTTTTT. This gives the protein CASSSWTGPANTGELFF.

The DNA of the CDR3 is TGTGCCAGCAGTTACGAGAGACAGGGGGACCCAAACATTCAGTACTTC. It translates to CASSYERQGDPNIQYF. This rearrangement joins TRBV6-2 or TRBV6-3 to TRBJ2-4, with TRBD1 identical over 9 bases. The trim removed 2 bases at V and 6 bases at J, leaving 8 bases unmatched. The CDR3 runs to 16 residues. Germline V lookup: CDR1 MNHEY, CDR2 SVGEGT.

This clonotype was detected a few times. V gene TRBV7-2 combines with J gene TRBJ1-5, with D unclear. V gave up 1 base and J gave up 0 bases, with 16 bases separating them. Germline CDR1 and CDR2: SGHTA and FQGNSA. This CDR3 is 18 amino acids long. The CDR3 is CASSLVGADLYSNQPQHF. CDR3 in DNA: TGTGCCAGCAGCTTAGTCGGCGCGGACTTATATAGCAATCAGCCCCAGCATTTT.

The chain links TRBV30 to TRBJ2-7; 9 bases line up with TRBD2. This CDR3 is built from 14 residues. V dropped 2 bases and J dropped 7; count of bases not matched to a gene: 9. CDR1 is GTSNPN, CDR2 SVGIG, per germline (reference sequence). CDR3 protein: CAWSWAGGPYEQYF. The CDR3 DNA follows: TGTGCCTGGAGTTGGGCGGGAGGGCCATATGAGCAGTACTTC.

The rearrangement uses TRBV5-1 and TRBJ2-5; unclear D gene. The germline V gene has CDR1 SGHRS and CDR2 YFSETQ. Between the trimmed V and J ends, which lost 2 bases and 2 bases, there was a span of 16 bases. This CDR3 region has 16 residues. The CDR3 loop reads CASSLGDVVGQETQYF. For the CDR3, the DNA is TGCGCCAGCAGCTTAGGTGACGTCGTGGGTCAAGAGACCCAGTACTTC.

This clonotype was seen only a few times. The chain has TRBV12-3 or TRBV12-4 and TRBJ2-1, with 10 bases matching TRBD1. The CDR3 contains 16 residues. V lost 3 bases and J lost 8; bases outside the gene matches: 10. The CDR3: CASSFVGQGLRDEQFF. In DNA form, the CDR3 reads TGTGCCAGCAGTTTCGTGGGACAGGGGCTTAGGGATGAGCAGTTCTTC.

In this sample, this clonotype turned up a few times. The J gene is TRBJ2-5, the V gene TRBV4-3; D is ambiguous. Germline V lookup: CDR1 LGHNA, CDR2 YSLEER. The CDR3 has 13 residues. The V end was cut by 4 bases, the J end by 5 bases, with 11 bases between. The CDR3: CASSRDPGETQYF. In DNA form, the CDR3 reads TGCGCCAGCAGCCGGGATCCCGGGGAGACCCAGTACTTC.

The chain links TRBV10-3 to TRBJ1-1; 8 nucleotides match TRBD1. The V segment lost 3 bases and the J segment 2 bases; nucleotides outside the gene matches: 5. Per the germline V gene, CDR1 is ENHRY and CDR2 is SYGVKD. This CDR3 has 15 amino acids. The DNA for the CDR3 is TGTGCCATCAGTGATCGACAGGGGACAAACACTGAAGCTTTCTTT. Translation: CAISDRQGTNTEAFF.

In its sample, this clonotype was seen a few times. V gene TRBV9 combines with J gene TRBJ1-5; no reliable D call. V was clipped by 0 bases and J by 7 bases, with 14 bases between them. In germline, CDR1 is SGDLS, CDR2 YYNGEE. The CDR3 extends over 15 amino acids. The CDR3 DNA reads TGTGCCAGCAGCGTAGGGTTGGGTTTTGGACAGCCCCAGCATTTT. This sequence encodes CASSVGLGFGQPQHF.

This clonotype was counted only a few times. The chain couples TRBV5-4 to TRBJ2-7, with TRBD1 matching over 11 bases. V lost 6 bases and J lost 7; bases outside the gene matches: 6. The V gene's germline CDR1 is SGHNT and CDR2 YYREEE (reference sequence). The CDR3 runs to 13 residues. CDR3 nucleotides: TGTGCCAGCAACGGACAGGGGGCGGGGGAGCAGTACTTC. Its protein product is CASNGQGAGEQYF.

The V gene is TRBV6-6, the J gene TRBJ1-2; 7 nucleotides line up with TRBD1. Germline CDR1 is MNHNY and CDR2 is SVGAGI (reference sequence). V lost 5 bases to trimming and J lost 4 bases; unmatched junction nucleotides: 13. The CDR3 loop spans 16 amino acids. CDR3 DNA sequence: TGTGCCAGCAGTGGACAGGTAACAAGAGAACTCTATGGCTACACCTTC. Its protein is CASSGQVTRELYGYTF.

CDR3 amino acids: CASGPEDGELFF. CDR3 nucleotides: TGTGCCAGCGGGCCTGAGGACGGGGAGCTGTTTTTT. The chain is built from TRBV12-3 or TRBV12-4 and TRBJ2-2; D call uncertain. Trimming took 8 bases from V and 7 from J, leaving 11 bases between them. The CDR3 loop spans 12 amino acids.